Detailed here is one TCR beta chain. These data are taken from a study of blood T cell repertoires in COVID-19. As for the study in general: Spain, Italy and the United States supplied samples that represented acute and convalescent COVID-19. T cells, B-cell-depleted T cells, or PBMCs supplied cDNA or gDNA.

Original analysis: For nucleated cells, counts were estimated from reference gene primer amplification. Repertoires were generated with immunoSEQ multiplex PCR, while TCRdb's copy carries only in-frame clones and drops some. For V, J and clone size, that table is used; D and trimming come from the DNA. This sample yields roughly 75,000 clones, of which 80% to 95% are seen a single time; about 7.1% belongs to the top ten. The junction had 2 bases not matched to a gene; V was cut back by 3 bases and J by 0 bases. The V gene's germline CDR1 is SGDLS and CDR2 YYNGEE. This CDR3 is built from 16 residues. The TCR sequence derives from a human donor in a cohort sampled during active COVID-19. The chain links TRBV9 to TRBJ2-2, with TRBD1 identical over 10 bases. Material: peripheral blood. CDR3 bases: TGTGCCAGCAGCGGTGGACAGGGGGCGAACACCGGGGAGCTGTTTTTT. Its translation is CASSGGQGANTGELFF.